This paragraph covers one TCR beta chain sequence. Its target is unknown. The data are from a study of shared clonotypes between healthy human individuals. Study at large: Researchers assigned three CD4 naive, three CD4 memory, two CD8 naive and one CD8 memory plate to each donor. Regarding the study as a whole: Non-shared clonotypes displayed generation probabilities falling below those of clonotypes present in all four donors.

The CDR3 length is 16 residues. Unmatched junction bases numbered 11, after V lost 3 bases and J lost 5 bases. Looked up from germline, CDR1 is MNHEY and CDR2 is SMNVEV (reference sequence). Positive CCR7 selection of CD45RO-negative cells yielded the naive CD8 cells, and terminally differentiated effector memory CD45RA+ cells were excluded. Assay runs were performed at deep level. The input for sorted-subset replicate PCRs was approximately 210 ng DNA, tens of thousands of T cell genomes. Only in-frame clones appear in the TCRdb table, and some are missing; sequencing was by immunoSEQ multiplex PCR. The sample records hundreds of thousands of clones, around 96% being singletons.

This TCR derives from a woman younger than 45 in good health. The sequencing input was naive CD8+ T cells sorted from blood. This chain connects TRBV27 to TRBJ2-7; 9 nucleotides align to TRBD2. CDR3 protein: CASSFVLAGGPNEQYF. The CDR3 DNA follows: TGTGCCAGCAGTTTCGTCTTGGCGGGAGGGCCCAACGAGCAGTACTTC.